The sequence of this T cell receptor (beta chain) was determined in a study of T-cell reconstitution after alpha-beta-depleted transplantation in children. Broader study findings: In some patients, recipient T cells and intrathymic progenitors surviving conditioning explained high day-60 diversity. Newly made T cells mostly supplied T-cell counts and diversity one year after transplant. Reportedly, roughly two months post-transplant, alpha-beta T cells arose from several hundred expanded graft clones.

This CDR3 spans 16 amino acids. Looked up from germline, CDR1 is SGHRS and CDR2 is YFSETQ. Trimming cost V 6 bases and J 1 base; bases outside gene matches: 6. Unique molecular identifiers featured in how the TCRbeta library was prepared. TCRdb re-analysed the PCR reads in MiXCR, keeping a single row per CDR3 protein. This table holds about 190,000 distinct CDR3 sequences, over 8.5% found once. This clonotype has at least ten counts. The antigen remains unidentified. The V gene is TRBV5-1, the J gene TRBJ2-1; 11 bases fit TRBD2. The source is a boy under 10 years old with acute myeloid leukemia, due to receive a stem cell transplant. The input for sequencing was PBMCs, taken before TCRalphabeta/CD19-depleted stem cell transplant. CDR3 bases: TGCGCCAGCAACGGACTAGCGGGTTCATCCTACAATGAGCAGTTCTTC. It encodes CASNGLAGSSYNEQFF.